The 25 T cell receptor beta chains below were found in one sample sequenced in a study of T cells in Graves' hyperthyroidism and ophthalmopathy. Amplification of TCR beta CDR3 regions used RNA as the template. The HTBI primer set was used in a first-round RT-PCR of the TCR CDR3. TCRdb fed the multiplex PCR reads into MiXCR, producing one record per CDR3 protein. The sample consists of more than 550,000 distinct CDR3 sequences, around 20% of them appearing once. Material for sequencing was blood. All receptors derive from a woman in her forties or fifties with Graves' hyperthyroidism that later progressed to Graves' ophthalmopathy.

The rearrangement links TRBV29-1 to TRBJ2-2; D is possibly TRBD2 (7 bases). CDR1 and CDR2 from the germline V gene are SQVTM and ANQGSEA. This CDR3 region has 14 residues. Between the trimmed V and J ends, which lost 7 bases and 2 bases, there was a span of 14 bases. CDR3 sequence: CSAGPGGNTGELFF. The CDR3 DNA is TGCAGCGCCGGTCCGGGGGGCAACACCGGGGAGCTGTTTTTT.

This chain connects TRBV14 to TRBJ2-1; a weak D match, TRBD1 (6 bases). The CDR3 has 18 amino acids. Germline values: CDR1 SGHDN, CDR2 FVKESK. V lost 0 bases and J lost 8, with 23 bases in between. In nucleotides, the CDR3 is TGTGCCAGCAGCCAAGATCTAACAGGGTCTACGACAGTCTATGAGCAGTTCTTC. It is translated as CASSQDLTGSTTVYEQFF.

This clonotype occurred once. The chain uses TRBV6-1 and TRBJ2-1; the match to TRBD1 covers 9 bases. Germline CDR1 MNHNS, CDR2 SASEGT. V trimming: 6 bases; J trimming: 1 base; junction bases outside the gene matches: 13. The CDR3 covers 18 residues. CDR3 protein: CASSPTRPGQGSYNEQFF. CDR3 in DNA: TGTGCCAGCAGCCCTACGAGACCGGGACAGGGATCCTACAATGAGCAGTTCTTC.

This clonotype has ten or more counts. The gene calls are TRBV10-3 and TRBJ1-1, with TRBD1 matching over 9 bases. The CDR3 spans 14 residues. Germline-derived CDR1 and CDR2 are ENHRY and SYGVKD. The trim removed 6 bases at V and 0 bases at J, leaving 2 bases unmatched. The CDR3 region is CAIRGQGLNTEAFF. CDR3 sequence (DNA): TGTGCCATCAGGGGACAGGGACTGAACACTGAAGCTTTCTTT.

This clonotype turned up a few times. The V call is TRBV5-4, the J call TRBJ1-5; D uncertain. The CDR3 loop spans 14 amino acids. Trimming took 2 bases from V and 5 from J, leaving 11 bases between them. From germline, CDR1 is SGHNT and CDR2 YYREEE (reference sequence). The CDR3: CASSFQPTDQPQHF. Here the CDR3 DNA reads TGTGCCAGCAGCTTCCAGCCAACGGATCAGCCCCAGCATTTT.

This clonotype was found a few times. This rearrangement joins TRBV20-1 to TRBJ2-5, with 12 bases lining up with TRBD2. The J segment lost 4 bases and the V segment lost 3 bases, leaving 3 bases of the junction unmatched. CDR1 DFQATT and CDR2 SNEGSKA come from the germline V gene (reference sequence). This CDR3 spans 14 amino acids. CDR3 sequence: CSASQTSGGETQYF. In DNA form, the CDR3 reads TGCAGTGCTAGCCAGACTAGCGGGGGAGAGACCCAGTACTTC.

The chain carries TRBV5-6 and TRBJ1-4; D possibly corresponds to TRBD1 (5 bases). The V and J ends lost 4 bases and 7 bases respectively, with 20 bases between them. The CDR3 spans 16 residues. Per the germline V gene, CDR1 is SGHDT and CDR2 is YYEEEE. CDR3 sequence: CASSLLGGDDSEKLFF. The CDR3 DNA is TGTGCCAGCAGCCTACTTGGGGGGGACGATAGTGAAAAACTGTTTTTT.

This clonotype was observed many times. This sequence joins TRBV3-1 and TRBJ1-5; D is unclear. Trimming cost V 6 bases and J 0 bases, with 21 bases left between them. This CDR3 is built from 18 residues. The germline CDR1 and CDR2 sequences are LGHDT and YNNKEL (reference sequence). CDR3 in amino acids: CASSPTHVAGYSNQPQHF. CDR3 in DNA: TGTGCCAGCAGTCCGACACACGTCGCGGGGTATAGCAATCAGCCCCAGCATTTT.

V is TRBV9 and J is TRBJ1-2; TRBD1 aligns across 8 bases. Germline V CDR1 and CDR2: SGDLS, YYNGEE. V was pared by 5 bases and J by 6 bases, with 21 bases of the junction left unmatched. The CDR3 totals 18 residues. CDR3 loop: CASSKGEQGDVFLDGYTF. For the CDR3, the DNA is TGTGCCAGCAGTAAAGGGGAACAGGGGGATGTTTTTCTGGATGGCTACACCTTC. Full variable domain (rest looked up from reference TRBV9 and TRBJ1-2): DSGVTQTPKHLITATGQRVTLRCSPRSGDLSVYWYQQSLDQGLQFLIQYYNGEERAKGNILERFSAQQFPDLHSELNLSSLELGDSALYFCASSKGEQGDVFLDGYTFGSGTRLTVV.

This clonotype was seen once. A read error is possible here, since a much larger clone lies one base away. The gene calls are TRBV27 and TRBJ2-1; 7 nucleotides agree with TRBD1. Germline assignment: CDR1 MNHEY and CDR2 SMNVEV (reference sequence). The CDR3 spans 14 residues. The CDR3 nucleotides are TGTGCCAGCCGAGACAGGGCGTCCTACAATGAGCGGTTCTTC. Translated, it gives CASRDRASYNERFF.

V and J are TRBV6-2 or TRBV6-3 and TRBJ2-1, with 10 bases identical to TRBD2. The V gene end was trimmed by 5 bases and the J gene end by 9 bases; junction bases not matched to a gene: 4. Germline V gene lookup returns CDR1 MNHEY and CDR2 SVGEGT. The CDR3 runs 13 residues. This CDR3 reads CASSSGGAAEQFF. CDR3 DNA: TGTGCCAGCAGTAGCGGGGGGGCCGCTGAGCAGTTCTTC.

The chain recombines TRBV5-6 with TRBJ2-5; weak D call: TRBD1 (5 bases). This CDR3 has 16 amino acids. Trimming took 4 bases from V and 3 from J, leaving 19 bases between them. Germline CDR1 SGHDT, CDR2 YYEEEE. In DNA form, the CDR3 reads TGTGCCAGCAGCCCCAGGTTTCCTCAGGGCGAAGAGACCCAGTACTTC. Protein: CASSPRFPQGEETQYF.

This clonotype occurred many times. The genes are TRBV19 and TRBJ2-7; maybe TRBD2 (6 bases). Germline assignment: CDR1 LNHDA and CDR2 SQIVND (reference sequence). The V and J ends lost 3 bases and 0 bases respectively, with 12 bases between them. The CDR3 is made up of 15 amino acids. CDR3 nucleotide sequence: TGTGCCAGTAGTATGATGGGGGGATACTCCTACGAGCAGTACTTC. Translating it yields CASSMMGGYSYEQYF.

This clonotype was detected ten times or more. The CDR3 coding sequence is TGTGCCAGCAGCTCTGCCGGGACGGGGAACACTGAAGCTTTCTTT. Encoded protein: CASSSAGTGNTEAFF. The chain has TRBV11-3 and TRBJ1-1, with D perhaps TRBD1 (5 bases). CDR3 size: 15 residues. Trimming removed 4 bases from V and 1 base from J, with 13 bases in between. Germline V CDR1 and CDR2: SGHNT, YENEEA.

The chain has TRBV29-1 and TRBJ1-1, with a weak D call TRBD1 (6 bases). Germline V lookup: CDR1 SQVTM, CDR2 ANQGSEA. This CDR3 is built from 14 residues. V shed 7 bases and J shed 0 bases, with 15 bases lying between them. This chain's CDR3 is CSAQGGVMNTEAFF. In nucleotides, the CDR3 is TGCAGCGCCCAAGGGGGGGTTATGAACACTGAAGCTTTCTTT.

This clonotype was found many times. The chain employs TRBV3-1 and TRBJ1-2; 11 bases are shared with TRBD1. Germline loops: CDR1 LGHDT, CDR2 YNNKEL (reference sequence). The V gene end was trimmed by 7 bases and the J gene end by 3 bases; junction bases not matched to a gene: 7. The CDR3 is 15 amino acids. CDR3 in amino acids: CASKMGQGEYYGYTF. CDR3 bases: TGTGCCAGCAAGATGGGACAGGGGGAGTACTATGGCTACACCTTC.

The table lists this clonotype with a count of one. A much larger clonotype is one base distant, so this may be a read error. This chain links TRBV12-3 or TRBV12-4 with TRBJ1-5; D ambiguous. The CDR3 runs to 15 residues. V dropped 5 bases and J dropped 6 bases, with 17 bases sitting between them. The CDR3, as DNA: TGTGCCAGCAGTACTGTGGACGGGGAGAGTCAGCCCCAGCATTTT. It yields the protein CASSTVDGESQPQHF.

The chain joins TRBV2 to TRBJ1-4; TRBD1 matches at 8 bases. CDR1 and CDR2 (germline): SNHLY, FYNNEI. The V segment lost 6 bases and the J segment 8 bases; nucleotides outside the gene matches: 11. The CDR3 contains 15 residues. CDR3 in amino acids: CASSDSGGGWEKLFF. In nucleotides, the CDR3 is TGTGCCAGCAGCGACTCAGGGGGCGGATGGGAAAAACTGTTTTTT.

This clonotype occurred many times. V and J are TRBV28 and TRBJ1-2, with TRBD1 matching 7 bases. This CDR3 is built from 13 residues. V shed 8 bases and J 1 base; nucleotides not matched to a gene: 4. CDR1 and CDR2 (germline): MDHEN, SYDVKM. The CDR3 region has the DNA TGTGCCAGCCACAGGGGAGGTAACTATGGCTACACCTTC. It is translated as CASHRGGNYGYTF.

CDR3 sequence: CASGFGEAQVQRVTGELFF. For the CDR3, the DNA is TGTGCTAGTGGCTTCGGCGAGGCCCAGGTGCAGCGGGTGACCGGGGAGCTGTTTTTT. The V gene is TRBV12-5, the J gene TRBJ2-2, with D possibly TRBD2 on 6 matching bases. Trimming shortened V by 6 bases and J by 5 bases, and 28 bases separated the two germline ends. The CDR3 extends over 19 amino acids. Germline V gene lookup returns CDR1 LGHNT and CDR2 FRNRAP.

This clonotype was detected many times. The J gene is TRBJ2-2, the V gene TRBV11-2, with 8 bases matching TRBD1. Germline V CDR1 and CDR2: SGHAT, FQNNGV. V shed 3 bases, J shed 0 bases, and the junction held 3 bases outside the gene matches. The CDR3 has 16 residues. The CDR3 nucleotides are TGTGCCAGCAGCTTGTCCAGGGGGCCGAACACCGGGGAGCTGTTTTTT. Its protein is CASSLSRGPNTGELFF.

The rearrangement uses TRBV5-1 and TRBJ1-6, with unresolved D. Germline loops: CDR1 SGHRS, CDR2 YFSETQ. Trimming cost V 1 base and J 5 bases, with 10 bases left between them. The CDR3 is made up of 15 amino acids. CDR3 region: CASSLYGEDNSPLHF. The CDR3 DNA is TGCGCCAGCAGCTTGTACGGTGAGGATAATTCACCCCTCCACTTT.

This clonotype was observed at least ten times. This chain joins TRBV5-1 and TRBJ2-1, with D perhaps matching TRBD1 or TRBD2 (5 bases each). Deletions cut 2 bases from V and 7 bases from J, with 13 bases between. The CDR3 extends over 14 amino acids. The germline V gene has CDR1 SGHRS and CDR2 YFSETQ. CDR3 region: CASSFVGRENEQFF. CDR3 DNA sequence: TGCGCCAGCAGCTTCGTAGGCAGGGAGAATGAGCAGTTCTTC.

This clonotype was counted at least ten times. This chain links TRBV3-1 with TRBJ1-1; D gene ambiguous. The CDR3 consists of 14 residues. Trimming cost V 1 base and J 3 bases, with 9 bases left between them. In germline, CDR1 is LGHDT, CDR2 YNNKEL (reference sequence). CDR3 bases: TGTGCCAGCAGCCAAGGAAAATTGGACACTGAAGCTTTCTTT. Amino acid sequence: CASSQGKLDTEAFF.

V and J are TRBV7-2 and TRBJ2-7; 7 bases are a match to TRBD2. V lost 3 bases and J lost 9; bases outside the gene matches: 8. Per the germline V gene, CDR1 is SGHTA and CDR2 is FQGNSA. The CDR3 covers 13 residues. In DNA, the CDR3 is TGTGCCAGCAGCTTGGACGGGTGGGGGGGGCAGTACTTC. It codes for CASSLDGWGGQYF. The full variable domain, its missing parts supplied by reference TRBV7-2 and TRBJ2-7, is GAGVSQSPSNKVTEKGKDVELRCDPISGHTALYWYRQSLGQGLEFLIYFQGNSAPDKSGLPSDRFSAERTGGSVSTLTIQRTQQEDSAVYLCASSLDGWGGQYFGPGTRLTVT.